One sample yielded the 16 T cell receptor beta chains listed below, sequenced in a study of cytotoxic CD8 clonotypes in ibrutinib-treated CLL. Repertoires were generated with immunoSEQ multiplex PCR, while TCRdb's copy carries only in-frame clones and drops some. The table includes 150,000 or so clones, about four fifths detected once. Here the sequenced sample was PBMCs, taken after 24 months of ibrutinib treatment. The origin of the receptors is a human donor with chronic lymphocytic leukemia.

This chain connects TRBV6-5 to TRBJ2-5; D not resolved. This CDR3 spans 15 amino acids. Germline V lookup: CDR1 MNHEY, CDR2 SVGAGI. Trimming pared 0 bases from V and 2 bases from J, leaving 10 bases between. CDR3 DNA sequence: TGTGCCAGCAGTTACTCGCCCGGTTTTCAAGAGACCCAGTACTTC. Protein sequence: CASSYSPGFQETQYF.

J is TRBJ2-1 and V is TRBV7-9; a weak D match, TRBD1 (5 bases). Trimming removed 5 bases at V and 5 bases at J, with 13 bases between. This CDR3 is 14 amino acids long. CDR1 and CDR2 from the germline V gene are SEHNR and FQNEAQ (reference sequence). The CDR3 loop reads CASSRLTEDNEQFF. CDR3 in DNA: TGTGCCAGCAGCCGATTGACAGAAGACAATGAGCAGTTCTTC. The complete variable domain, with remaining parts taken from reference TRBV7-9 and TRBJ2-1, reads DTGVSQNPRHKITKRGQNVTFRCDPISEHNRLYWYRQTLGQGPEFLTYFQNEAQLEKSRLLSDRFSAERPKGSFSTLEIQRTEQGDSAMYLCASSRLTEDNEQFFGPGTRLTVL.

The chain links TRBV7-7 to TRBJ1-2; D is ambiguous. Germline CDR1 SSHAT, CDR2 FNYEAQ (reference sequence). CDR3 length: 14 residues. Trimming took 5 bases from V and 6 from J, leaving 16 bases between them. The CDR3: CASSPLARSDGYTF. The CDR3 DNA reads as TGTGCCAGCAGCCCCCTGGCACGGTCGGATGGCTACACCTTC.

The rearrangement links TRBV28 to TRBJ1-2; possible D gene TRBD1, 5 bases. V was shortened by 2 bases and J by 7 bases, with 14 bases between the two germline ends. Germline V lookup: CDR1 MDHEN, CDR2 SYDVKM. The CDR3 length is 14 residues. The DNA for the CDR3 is TGTGCCAGCAGTTTAAAGGTGGGGACGGGTGGCTACACCTTC. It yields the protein CASSLKVGTGGYTF.

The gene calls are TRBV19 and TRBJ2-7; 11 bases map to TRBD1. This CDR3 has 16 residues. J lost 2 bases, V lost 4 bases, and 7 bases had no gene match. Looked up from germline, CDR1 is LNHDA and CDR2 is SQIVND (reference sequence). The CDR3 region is CASSRTWTGGTYEQYF. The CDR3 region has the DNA TGTGCCAGTAGTAGAACGTGGACAGGGGGCACCTACGAGCAGTACTTC.

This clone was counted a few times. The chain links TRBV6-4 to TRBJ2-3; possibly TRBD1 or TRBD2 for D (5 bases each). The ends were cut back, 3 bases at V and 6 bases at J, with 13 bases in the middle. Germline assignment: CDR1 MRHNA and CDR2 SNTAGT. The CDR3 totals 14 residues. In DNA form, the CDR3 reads TGTGCCAGCAGTGATACAGGAGGATGGGATACGCAGTATTTT. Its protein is CASSDTGGWDTQYF.

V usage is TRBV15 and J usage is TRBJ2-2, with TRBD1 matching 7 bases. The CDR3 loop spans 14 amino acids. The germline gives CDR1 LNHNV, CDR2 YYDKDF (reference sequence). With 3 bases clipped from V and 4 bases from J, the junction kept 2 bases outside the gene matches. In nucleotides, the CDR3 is TGTGCCACCAGCAGGAAGGGGGCCACCGGGGAGCTGTTTTTT. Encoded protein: CATSRKGATGELFF.

Here the CDR3 reads CASSLYTSSYNEQFF. The CDR3 DNA reads TGTGCCAGCTCACTTTACACGAGCTCCTACAATGAGCAGTTCTTC. The V and J genes are TRBV18 and TRBJ2-1; no clear D. CDR1 is KGHSH, CDR2 LQKENI, per germline. Trimming removed 4 bases at V and 0 bases at J, with 10 bases between. The CDR3 is 15 residues long.

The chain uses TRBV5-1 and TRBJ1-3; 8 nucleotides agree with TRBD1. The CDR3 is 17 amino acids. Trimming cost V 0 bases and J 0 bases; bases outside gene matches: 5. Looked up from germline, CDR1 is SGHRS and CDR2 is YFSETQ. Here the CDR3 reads CASSLDGTGNSGNTIYF. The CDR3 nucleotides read TGCGCCAGCAGCTTGGATGGGACAGGAAACTCTGGAAACACCATATATTTT.

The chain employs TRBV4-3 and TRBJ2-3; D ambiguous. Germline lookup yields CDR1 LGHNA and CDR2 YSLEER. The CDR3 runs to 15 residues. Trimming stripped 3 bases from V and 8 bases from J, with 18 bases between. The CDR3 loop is CASSQRSTPGGTQYF. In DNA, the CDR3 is TGCGCCAGCAGCCAGCGGAGCACTCCAGGTGGTACGCAGTATTTT.

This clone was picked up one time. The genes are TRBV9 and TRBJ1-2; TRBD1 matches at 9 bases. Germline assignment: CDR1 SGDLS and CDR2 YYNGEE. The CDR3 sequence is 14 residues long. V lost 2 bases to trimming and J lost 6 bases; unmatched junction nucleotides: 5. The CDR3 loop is CASSVWDRDDGYTF. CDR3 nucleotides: TGTGCCAGCAGCGTTTGGGACAGGGATGATGGCTACACCTTC.

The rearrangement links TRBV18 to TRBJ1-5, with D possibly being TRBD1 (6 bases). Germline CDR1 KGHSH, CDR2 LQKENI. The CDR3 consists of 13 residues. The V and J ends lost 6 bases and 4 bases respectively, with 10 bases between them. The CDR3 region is CASSPDRNQPQHF. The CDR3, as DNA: TGTGCCAGCTCCCCGGACAGAAATCAGCCCCAGCATTTT.

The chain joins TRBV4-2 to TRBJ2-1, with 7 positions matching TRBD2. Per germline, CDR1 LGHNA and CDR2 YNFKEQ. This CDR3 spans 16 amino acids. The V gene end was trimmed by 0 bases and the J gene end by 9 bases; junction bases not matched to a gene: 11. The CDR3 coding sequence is TGTGCCAGCAGCCAAGAGGCGCTAGCGGCATTATGTGAGCAGTTCTTC. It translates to CASSQEALAALCEQFF.

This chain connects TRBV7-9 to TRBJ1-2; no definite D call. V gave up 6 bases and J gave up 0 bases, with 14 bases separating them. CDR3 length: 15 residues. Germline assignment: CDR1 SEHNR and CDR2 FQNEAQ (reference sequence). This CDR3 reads CASRSPETSNYGYTF. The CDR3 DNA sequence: TGTGCCAGCAGATCCCCTGAAACCTCTAACTATGGCTACACCTTC.

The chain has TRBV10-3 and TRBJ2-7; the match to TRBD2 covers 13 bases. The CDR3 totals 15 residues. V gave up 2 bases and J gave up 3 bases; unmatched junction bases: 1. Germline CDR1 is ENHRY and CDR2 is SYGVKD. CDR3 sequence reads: CAISEGTSGIYEQYF. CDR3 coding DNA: TGTGCCATCAGTGAGGGGACTAGCGGGATCTACGAGCAGTACTTC.

CDR3 sequence reads: CATNPFGSEGEQFF. Written as DNA, the CDR3 is TGTGCCACCAACCCCTTCGGGAGTGAAGGTGAGCAGTTCTTC. The rearrangement uses TRBV10-3 and TRBJ2-1; TRBD2 might be the D (6 bases). The CDR3 contains 14 residues. Germline lookup yields CDR1 ENHRY and CDR2 SYGVKD. V shed 10 bases and J shed 9 bases, with 22 bases lying between them.